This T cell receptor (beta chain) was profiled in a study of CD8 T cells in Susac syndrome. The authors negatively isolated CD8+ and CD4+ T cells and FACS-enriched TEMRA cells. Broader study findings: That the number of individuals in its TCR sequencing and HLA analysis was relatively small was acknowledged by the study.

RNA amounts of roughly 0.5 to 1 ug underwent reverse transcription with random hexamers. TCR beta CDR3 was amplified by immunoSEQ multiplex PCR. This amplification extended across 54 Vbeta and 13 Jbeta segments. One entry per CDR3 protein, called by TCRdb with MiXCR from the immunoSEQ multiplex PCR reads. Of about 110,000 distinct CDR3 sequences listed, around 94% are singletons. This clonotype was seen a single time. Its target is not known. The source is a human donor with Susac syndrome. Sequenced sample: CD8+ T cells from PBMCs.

CDR3 loop: CASSPIGPDEQFF. Written as DNA, the CDR3 is TGTGCCAGCAGCCCCATTGGACCGGATGAGCAGTTCTTC. The chain carries TRBV9 and TRBJ2-1; D call uncertain. Germline CDR1 SGDLS, CDR2 YYNGEE. This CDR3 is 13 amino acids long. V dropped 4 bases and J dropped 8 bases, with 13 bases sitting between them.